Each of the 4 T cell receptor beta chains below was sequenced from the same sample in a study of shared clonotypes between healthy human individuals. Clones were sequenced by immunoSEQ multiplex PCR, and TCRdb holds only the in-frame ones, with some missing. The table has about 1 million clones, more than 60% seen once; the top ten hold about 1.5%. Source material: memory CD4+ T cells sorted from blood. Described subset: CD45RA-negative fraction. The receptors originated from a man aged 18 to 30 in good health.

At least ten counts were recorded for this clone. V usage is TRBV5-1 and J usage is TRBJ2-3; 9 bases line up with TRBD2. The CDR3 contains 15 residues. V gave up 3 bases and J gave up 5 bases; unmatched junction bases: 7. Germline V gene data show CDR1 as SGHRS and CDR2 as YFSETQ. The CDR3 nucleotides are TGCGCCAGCAGCTATGCAGCGGGAGGCGAAGATACGCAGTATTTT. Translation gives CASSYAAGGEDTQYF.

Points on this clone: This same CDR3 is encoded by further DNA sequences in the sample. The V and J genes are TRBV11-3 and TRBJ2-5; D gene uncertain. CDR1 and CDR2 from the germline V gene are SGHNT and YENEEA. This CDR3 is 14 amino acids long. With 3 bases removed from V and 1 base from J, the gap between germline ends came to 9 bases. The CDR3 DNA reads as TGTGCCAGCAGCTTGGGCGGAACCCAAGAGACCCAGTACTTC. Residues: CASSLGGTQETQYF.

The rearrangement joins TRBV10-2 to TRBJ1-1, with TRBD1 matching 8 bases. V dropped 2 bases and J dropped 3; count of bases not matched to a gene: 5. Germline-derived CDR1 and CDR2 are WSHSY and SAAADI. This CDR3 is 15 amino acids long. The CDR3 region has the DNA TGCGCCAGCAGTGAGCCCAGGGGGCGAGACACTGAAGCTTTCTTT. It specifies CASSEPRGRDTEAFF.

This clone was seen a few times. V and J are TRBV28 and TRBJ1-2; D is unclear. V lost 4 bases, J lost 4 bases, and 19 bases lay in between. From germline, CDR1 is MDHEN and CDR2 SYDVKM. The length of the CDR3 is 16 residues. As DNA, the CDR3 is TGTGCCAGCAGTTCAAAATTTACCAGGTCCGGCTATGGCTACACCTTC. This translates into CASSSKFTRSGYGYTF.